This T cell receptor beta chain was observed in a study of cytomegalovirus exposure and HLA in healthy donors. About this clone itself: Its antigen is not identified.

Study results and limitations: In a later analysis, most CMV-associated TCR beta chains appeared HLA-restricted. Later work found that TCR association rates differed between HLA loci; DRB1 had the most and HLA-C the fewest. In a later analysis, a missense DCLRE1C variant was linked to TCR beta V- and J-gene trimming.

The PCR ran on 60 Vbeta and 13 Jbeta primers. Sequenced by immunoSEQ multiplex PCR; TCRdb stores in-frame clones only, minus some. Recorded for this sample: 200,000 to 250,000 clones. This CDR3 region has 13 residues. Trimming took off 7 bases at V and 4 bases at J, with 10 bases between the two ends. Germline assignment: CDR1 MNHNS and CDR2 SASEGT. The specimen was PBMCs. This receptor was obtained from a girl aged 2-10 years in good health and CMV-seropositive. The chain carries TRBV6-1 and TRBJ2-2, with no clear D. The CDR3 DNA reads as TGTGCCAGCACCGGGTATCCCACCGGGGAGCTGTTTTTT. It encodes CASTGYPTGELFF.